These T cell receptor beta chains were read from a single sample in a study of T cells in Graves' hyperthyroidism and ophthalmopathy. TCRdb processed the multiplex PCR reads anew with MiXCR; each CDR3 protein has one entry. This table holds approximately 690,000 distinct CDR3 sequences, about 14% found once. Sequencing used blood. These receptors all come from a woman aged 45 to 65 with Graves' ophthalmopathy. The CDR3 runs from the conserved cysteine through the conserved F or W. Only part of the rows carry a size: once, few, many, or a class if the clone is expanded.

CDR3aa: CASSFGREPYNEQFF
len: 15
abundance: -
j_gene: TRBJ2-1
v_gene: TRBV5-6

CDR3aa: CASRGLAGGSYNEQFF
len: 16
abundance: many
j_gene: TRBJ2-1
v_gene: TRBV27

CDR3aa: CASSGAHRGEQFF
len: 13
abundance: few
j_gene: TRBJ2-1
v_gene: TRBV7-3

CDR3aa: CASSYRGTYLNEKLFF
len: 16
abundance: few
j_gene: TRBJ1-4
v_gene: TRBV6-5

CDR3aa: CSAPPGQGPNEQFF
len: 14
abundance: -
j_gene: TRBJ2-1
v_gene: TRBV20-1

CDR3aa: CSVFVPNINEQFF
len: 13
abundance: many
j_gene: TRBJ2-1
v_gene: TRBV29-1

CDR3aa: CAWSYRGNQPQHF
len: 13
abundance: many
j_gene: TRBJ1-5
v_gene: TRBV30

CDR3aa: CASSQELRYTEAFF
len: 14
abundance: -
j_gene: TRBJ1-1
v_gene: TRBV4-3

CDR3aa: CSVVRGGRIPYEQYF
len: 15
abundance: -
j_gene: TRBJ2-7
v_gene: TRBV29-1

CDR3aa: CASSAGTGNNEQFF
len: 14
abundance: -
j_gene: TRBJ2-1
v_gene: TRBV12-3/TRBV12-4

CDR3aa: CASSLIAGRSYNEQFF
len: 16
abundance: many
j_gene: TRBJ2-1
v_gene: TRBV7-3

CDR3aa: CASSRQGWNEQFF
len: 13
abundance: many
j_gene: TRBJ2-1
v_gene: TRBV13

CDR3aa: CASSPASSGSTTGELFF
len: 17
abundance: many
j_gene: TRBJ2-2
v_gene: TRBV18

CDR3aa: CSAFLAPYGYTF
len: 12
abundance: many
j_gene: TRBJ1-2
v_gene: TRBV20-1

CDR3aa: CAVTPTSGRSSGEQYF
len: 16
abundance: -
j_gene: TRBJ2-7
v_gene: TRBV10-3

CDR3aa: CASSSPTSGMFEQFF
len: 15
abundance: -
j_gene: TRBJ2-1
v_gene: TRBV5-1

CDR3aa: CASTRQGVETTYNSPLHF
len: 18
abundance: few
j_gene: TRBJ1-6
v_gene: TRBV5-5

CDR3aa: CASSPAPGDNSPLHF
len: 15
abundance: many
j_gene: TRBJ1-6
v_gene: TRBV7-8

CDR3aa: CAIGFIGTANTGELFF
len: 16
abundance: -
j_gene: TRBJ2-2
v_gene: TRBV12-3/TRBV12-4

CDR3aa: CSVTGYSYEQYF
len: 12
abundance: few
j_gene: TRBJ2-7
v_gene: TRBV29-1

CDR3aa: CASSSTGWNTYEQYF
len: 15
abundance: many
j_gene: TRBJ2-7
v_gene: TRBV6-2/TRBV6-3

CDR3aa: CASSSPRDRRFYNEQFF
len: 17
abundance: many
j_gene: TRBJ2-1
v_gene: TRBV28

CDR3aa: CSVEGQQNTEAFF
len: 13
abundance: many
j_gene: TRBJ1-1
v_gene: TRBV29-1

CDR3aa: CASSRFFQGAGHEQYF
len: 16
abundance: -
j_gene: TRBJ2-7
v_gene: TRBV19

CDR3aa: CASSLRKGPYEQYF
len: 14
abundance: many
j_gene: TRBJ2-7
v_gene: TRBV7-8

CDR3aa: CASSPVTNVLTF
len: 12
abundance: many
j_gene: TRBJ2-6
v_gene: TRBV3-1